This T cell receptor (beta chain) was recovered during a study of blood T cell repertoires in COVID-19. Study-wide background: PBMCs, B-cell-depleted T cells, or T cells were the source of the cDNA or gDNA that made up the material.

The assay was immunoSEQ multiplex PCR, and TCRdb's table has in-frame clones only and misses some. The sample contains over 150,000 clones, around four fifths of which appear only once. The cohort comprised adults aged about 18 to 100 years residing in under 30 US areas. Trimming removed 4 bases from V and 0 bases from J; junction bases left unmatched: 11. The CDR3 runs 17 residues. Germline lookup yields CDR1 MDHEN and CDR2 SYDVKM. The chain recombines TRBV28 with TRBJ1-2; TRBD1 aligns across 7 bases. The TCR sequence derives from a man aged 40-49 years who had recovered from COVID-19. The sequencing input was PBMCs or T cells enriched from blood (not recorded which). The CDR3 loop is CASSSYGTETTNYGYTF. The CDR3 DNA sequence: TGTGCCAGCAGTTCATACGGGACAGAGACCACTAACTATGGCTACACCTTC.